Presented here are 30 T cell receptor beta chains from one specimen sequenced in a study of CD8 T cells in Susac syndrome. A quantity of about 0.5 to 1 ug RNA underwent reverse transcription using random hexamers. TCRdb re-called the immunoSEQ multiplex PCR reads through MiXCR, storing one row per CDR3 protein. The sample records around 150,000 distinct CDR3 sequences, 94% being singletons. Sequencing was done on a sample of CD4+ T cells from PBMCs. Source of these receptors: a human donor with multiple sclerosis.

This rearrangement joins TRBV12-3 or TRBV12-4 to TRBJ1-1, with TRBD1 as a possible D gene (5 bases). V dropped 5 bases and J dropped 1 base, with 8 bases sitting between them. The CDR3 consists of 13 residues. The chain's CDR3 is CASSTDKNTEAFF. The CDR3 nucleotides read TGTGCCAGCAGTACGGACAAGAACACTGAAGCTTTCTTT.

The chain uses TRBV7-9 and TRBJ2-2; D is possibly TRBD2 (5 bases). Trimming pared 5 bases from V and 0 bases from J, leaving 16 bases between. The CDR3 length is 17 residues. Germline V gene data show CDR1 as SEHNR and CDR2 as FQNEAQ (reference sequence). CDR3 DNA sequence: TGTGCCAGCAGCGAACCTCAGGAAGCGGCGAACACCGGGGAGCTGTTTTTT. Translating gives CASSEPQEAANTGELFF. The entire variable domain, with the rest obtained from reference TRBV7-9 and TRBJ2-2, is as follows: DTGVSQNPRHKITKRGQNVTFRCDPISEHNRLYWYRQTLGQGPEFLTYFQNEAQLEKSRLLSDRFSAERPKGSFSTLEIQRTEQGDSAMYLCASSEPQEAANTGELFFGEGSRLTVL.

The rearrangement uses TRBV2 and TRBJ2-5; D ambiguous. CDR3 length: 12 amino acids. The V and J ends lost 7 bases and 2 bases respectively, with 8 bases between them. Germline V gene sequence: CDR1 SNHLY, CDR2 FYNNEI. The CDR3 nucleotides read TGTGCCAGCAAAGGTCCTCAAGAGACCCAGTACTTC. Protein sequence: CASKGPQETQYF. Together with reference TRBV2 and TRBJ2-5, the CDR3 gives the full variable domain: EPEVTQTPSHQVTQMGQEVILRCVPISNHLYFYWYRQILGQKVEFLVSFYNNEISEKSEIFDDQFSVERPDGSNFTLKIRSTKLEDSAMYFCASKGPQETQYFGPGTRLLVL.

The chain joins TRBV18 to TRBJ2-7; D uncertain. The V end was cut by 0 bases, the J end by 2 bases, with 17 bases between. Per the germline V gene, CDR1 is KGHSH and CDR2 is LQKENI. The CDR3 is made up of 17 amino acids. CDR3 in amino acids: CASSPPPRSVYTYEQYF. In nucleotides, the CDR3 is TGTGCCAGCTCACCACCCCCCAGGAGCGTGTATACCTACGAGCAGTACTTC.

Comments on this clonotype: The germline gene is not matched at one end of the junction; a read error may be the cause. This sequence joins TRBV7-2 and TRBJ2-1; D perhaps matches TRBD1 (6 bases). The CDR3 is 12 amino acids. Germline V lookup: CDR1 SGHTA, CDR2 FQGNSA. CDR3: CASSLENRERFF. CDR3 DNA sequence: TGTGCCAGCAGCTTAGAAAACAGGGAGCGGTTCTTC. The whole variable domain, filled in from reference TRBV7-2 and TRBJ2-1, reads GAGVSQSPSNKVTEKGKDVELRCDPISGHTALYWYRQSLGQGLEFLIYFQGNSAPDKSGLPSDRFSAERTGGSVSTLTIQRTQQEDSAVYLCASSLENRERFFGPGTRLTVL.

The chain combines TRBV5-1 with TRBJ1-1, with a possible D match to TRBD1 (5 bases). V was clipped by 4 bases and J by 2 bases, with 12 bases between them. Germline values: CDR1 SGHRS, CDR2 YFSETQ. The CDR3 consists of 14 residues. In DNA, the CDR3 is TGCGCCAGCAGCGTACCGGGACCAAACACTGAAGCTTTCTTT. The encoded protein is CASSVPGPNTEAFF.

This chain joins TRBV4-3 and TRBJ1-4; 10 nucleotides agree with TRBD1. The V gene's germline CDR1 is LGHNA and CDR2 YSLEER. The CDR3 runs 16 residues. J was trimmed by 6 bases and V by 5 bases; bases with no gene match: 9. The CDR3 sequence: CASSSTPGQGYEKLFF. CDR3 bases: TGCGCCAGCAGCTCCACTCCGGGACAGGGGTATGAAAAACTGTTTTTT.

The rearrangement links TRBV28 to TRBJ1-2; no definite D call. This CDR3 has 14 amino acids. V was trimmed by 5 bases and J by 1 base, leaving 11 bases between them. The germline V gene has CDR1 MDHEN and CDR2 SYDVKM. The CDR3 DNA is TGTGCCAGCAGTCCCGGAGGGATTAACTATGGCTACACCTTC. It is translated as CASSPGGINYGYTF.

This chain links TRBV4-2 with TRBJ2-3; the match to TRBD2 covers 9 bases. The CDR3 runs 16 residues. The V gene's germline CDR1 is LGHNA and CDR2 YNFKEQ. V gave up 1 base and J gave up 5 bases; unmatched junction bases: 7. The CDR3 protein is CASSQVRHSGRDTQYF. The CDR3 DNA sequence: TGTGCCAGCAGCCAAGTCAGGCATAGCGGGAGAGATACGCAGTATTTT.

The CDR3 bases are TGTGCCAGCAGAACCTGGGGGGTCGGAAAGACCCAGTACTTC. As protein: CASRTWGVGKTQYF. The chain has TRBV6-5 and TRBJ2-5; tentatively, D is TRBD2 (6 bases). Trimming left V 6 bases short and J 6 bases short, with 17 bases between. The CDR3 spans 14 residues. The germline V gene has CDR1 MNHEY and CDR2 SVGAGI.

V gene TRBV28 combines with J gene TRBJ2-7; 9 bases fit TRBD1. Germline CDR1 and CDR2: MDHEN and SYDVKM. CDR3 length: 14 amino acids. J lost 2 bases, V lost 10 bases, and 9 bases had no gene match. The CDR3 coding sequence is TGTGCCACGGCCGGGACAGGGTCCGCCTACGAGCAGTACTTC. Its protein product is CATAGTGSAYEQYF.

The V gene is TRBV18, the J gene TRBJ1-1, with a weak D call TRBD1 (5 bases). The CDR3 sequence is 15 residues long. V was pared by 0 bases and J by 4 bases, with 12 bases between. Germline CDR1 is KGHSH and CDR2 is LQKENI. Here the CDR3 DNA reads TGTGCCAGCTCACCACCGGGGGGGGTGTTCACTGAAGCTTTCTTT. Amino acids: CASSPPGGVFTEAFF.

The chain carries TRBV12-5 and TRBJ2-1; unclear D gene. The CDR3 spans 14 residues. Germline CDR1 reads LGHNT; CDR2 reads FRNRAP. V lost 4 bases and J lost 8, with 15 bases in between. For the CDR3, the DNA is TGTGCTAGTGGTTCCCGTCCGTTACGGGATGAGCAGTTCTTC. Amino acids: CASGSRPLRDEQFF.

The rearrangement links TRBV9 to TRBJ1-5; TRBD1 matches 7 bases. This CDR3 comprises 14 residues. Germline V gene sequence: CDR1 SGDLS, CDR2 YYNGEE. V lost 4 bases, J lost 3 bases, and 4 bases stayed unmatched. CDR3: CASSTGQDNQPQHF. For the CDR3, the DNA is TGTGCCAGCAGCACCGGACAGGACAATCAGCCCCAGCATTTT.

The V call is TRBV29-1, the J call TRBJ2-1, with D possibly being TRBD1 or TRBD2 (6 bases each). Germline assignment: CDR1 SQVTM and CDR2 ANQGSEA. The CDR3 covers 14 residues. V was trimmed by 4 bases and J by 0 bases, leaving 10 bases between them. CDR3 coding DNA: TGCAGCGTTGTAGGGGGGAGCTCCTACAATGAGCAGTTCTTC. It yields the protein CSVVGGSSYNEQFF.

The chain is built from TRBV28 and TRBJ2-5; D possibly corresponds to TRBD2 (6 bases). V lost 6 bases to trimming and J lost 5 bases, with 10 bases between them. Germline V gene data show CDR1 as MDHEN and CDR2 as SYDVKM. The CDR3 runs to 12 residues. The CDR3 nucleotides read TGTGCCAGCAGGGGGGGATCTGAGACCCAGTACTTC. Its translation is CASRGGSETQYF.

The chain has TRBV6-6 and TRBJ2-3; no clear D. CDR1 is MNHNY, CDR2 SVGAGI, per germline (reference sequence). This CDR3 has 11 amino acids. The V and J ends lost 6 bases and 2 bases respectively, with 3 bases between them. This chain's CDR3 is CASRVTDTQYF. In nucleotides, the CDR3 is TGTGCCAGCAGGGTCACAGATACGCAGTATTTT.

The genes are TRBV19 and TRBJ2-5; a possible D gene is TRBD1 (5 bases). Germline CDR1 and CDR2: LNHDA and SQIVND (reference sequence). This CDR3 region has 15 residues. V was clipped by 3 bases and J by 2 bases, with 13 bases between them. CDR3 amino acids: CASSIRKTVQETQYF. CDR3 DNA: TGTGCCAGTAGTATCAGGAAGACAGTGCAAGAGACCCAGTACTTC.

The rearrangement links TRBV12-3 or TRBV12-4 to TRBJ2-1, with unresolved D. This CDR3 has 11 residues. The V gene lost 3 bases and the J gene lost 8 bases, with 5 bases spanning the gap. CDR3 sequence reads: CASSFLHEQFF. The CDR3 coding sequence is TGTGCCAGCAGTTTCCTGCATGAGCAGTTCTTC.

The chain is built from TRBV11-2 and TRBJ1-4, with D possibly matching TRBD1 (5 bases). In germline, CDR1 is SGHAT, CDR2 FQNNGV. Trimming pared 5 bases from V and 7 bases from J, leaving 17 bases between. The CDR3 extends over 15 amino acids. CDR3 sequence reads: CASSTQGVMVEKLFF. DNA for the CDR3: TGTGCCAGCAGCACTCAAGGGGTGATGGTTGAAAAACTGTTTTTT.

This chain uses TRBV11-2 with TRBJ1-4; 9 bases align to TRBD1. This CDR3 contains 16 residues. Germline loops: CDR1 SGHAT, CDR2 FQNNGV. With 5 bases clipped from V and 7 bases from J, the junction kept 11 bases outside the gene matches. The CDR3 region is CASSPLRDRVGEKLFF. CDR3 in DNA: TGTGCCAGCAGCCCGCTCCGGGACAGGGTCGGTGAAAAACTGTTTTTT.

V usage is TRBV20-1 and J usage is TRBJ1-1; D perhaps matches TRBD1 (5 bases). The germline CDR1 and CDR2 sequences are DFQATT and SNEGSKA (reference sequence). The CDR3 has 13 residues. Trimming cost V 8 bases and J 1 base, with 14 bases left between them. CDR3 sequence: CSTRRQQNTEAFF. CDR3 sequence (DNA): TGCAGTACAAGAAGACAGCAGAACACTGAAGCTTTCTTT.

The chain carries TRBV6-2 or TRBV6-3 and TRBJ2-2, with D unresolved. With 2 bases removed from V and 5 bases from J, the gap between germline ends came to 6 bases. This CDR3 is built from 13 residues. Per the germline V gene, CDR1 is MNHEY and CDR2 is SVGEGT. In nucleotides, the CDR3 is TGTGCCAGCAGTTACGTCGGGACCGGGGAGCTGTTTTTT. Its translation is CASSYVGTGELFF.

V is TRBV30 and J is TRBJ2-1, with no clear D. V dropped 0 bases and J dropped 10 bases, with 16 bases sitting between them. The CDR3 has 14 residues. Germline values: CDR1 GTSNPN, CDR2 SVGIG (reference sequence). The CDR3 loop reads CAWSVPVSRSEQFF. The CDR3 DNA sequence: TGTGCCTGGAGTGTACCAGTTAGCCGGAGCGAGCAGTTCTTC.

As DNA, the CDR3 is TGCAGCCCGTCCCCGGTGTTGCCGACTGAAGCTTTCTTT. Residues: CSPSPVLPTEAFF. The chain combines TRBV29-1 with TRBJ1-1; no clear D. CDR1 is SQVTM, CDR2 ANQGSEA, per germline. V shed 8 bases and J shed 5 bases, with 18 bases lying between them. This CDR3 spans 13 amino acids.

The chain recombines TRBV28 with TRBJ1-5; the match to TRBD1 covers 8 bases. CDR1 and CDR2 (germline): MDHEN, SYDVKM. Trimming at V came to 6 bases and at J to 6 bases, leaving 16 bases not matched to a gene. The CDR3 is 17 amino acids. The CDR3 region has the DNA TGTGCCAGCAGGCTCGGGCAGGGGGCTAGTTGGGTTCAGCCCCAGCATTTT. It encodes CASRLGQGASWVQPQHF.

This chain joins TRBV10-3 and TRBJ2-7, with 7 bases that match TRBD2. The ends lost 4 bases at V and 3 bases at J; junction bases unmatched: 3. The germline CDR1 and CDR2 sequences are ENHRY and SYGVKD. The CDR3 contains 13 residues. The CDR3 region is CAISGGGSYEQYF. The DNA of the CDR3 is TGTGCCATCAGTGGGGGGGGGAGCTACGAGCAGTACTTC.

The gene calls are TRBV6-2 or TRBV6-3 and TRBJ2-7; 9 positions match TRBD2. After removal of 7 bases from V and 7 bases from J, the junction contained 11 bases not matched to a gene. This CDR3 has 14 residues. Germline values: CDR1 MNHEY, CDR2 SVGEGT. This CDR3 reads CASKMSSGRGEQYF. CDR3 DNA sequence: TGTGCCAGCAAGATGAGTAGCGGGAGAGGTGAGCAGTACTTC.

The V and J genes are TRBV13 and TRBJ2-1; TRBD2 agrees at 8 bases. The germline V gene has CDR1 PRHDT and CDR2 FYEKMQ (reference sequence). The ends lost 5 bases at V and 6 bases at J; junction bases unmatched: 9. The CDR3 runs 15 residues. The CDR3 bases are TGTGCCAGCAGCCCTGGACTAAGCGGGGGCAATGAGCAGTTCTTC. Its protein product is CASSPGLSGGNEQFF.

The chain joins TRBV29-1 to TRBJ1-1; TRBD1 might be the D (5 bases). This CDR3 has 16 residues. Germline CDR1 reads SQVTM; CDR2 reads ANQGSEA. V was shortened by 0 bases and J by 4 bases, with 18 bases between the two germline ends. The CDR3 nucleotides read TGCAGCGTTGAAGAGGGGGGGGAATGGACCCCCACTGAAGCTTTCTTT. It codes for CSVEEGGEWTPTEAFF.